The rows below give T cell receptor beta chains drawn from one sample of a study of human T cells and chemical hapten exposure. TCRdb processed the RACE reads anew with MiXCR; each CDR3 protein has one entry. The sample lists approximately 370,000 distinct CDR3 sequences, about 5% occurring once. This material consisted of whole blood, taken in connection with sensitization to the hapten diphenylcyclopropenone (DPC). All receptors derive from a woman aged 18-29 years with alopecia areata. Some clones in this sample may be carry-over from other donors' samples. Both conserved end residues are part of each CDR3. Clone size is stated in some rows and not others, as once, few, many or a class when expanded.

V gene	clone size	J gene	CDR3 protein
TRBV6-4	many	TRBJ2-3	CASSDTSGGRDTQYF
TRBV13	few	TRBJ1-2	CASSRQKVYGYTF
TRBV20-1	few	TRBJ1-2	CSAISYSGVEGYTF
TRBV12-3/TRBV12-4	.	TRBJ2-5	CASSLPVFGGTQYF
TRBV4-3	few	TRBJ2-4	CASSQRTSGAAKNIQYF
TRBV9	few	TRBJ2-7	CASSEGDDWSYEQYF
TRBV12-3/TRBV12-4	many	TRBJ2-3	CASRGSGGSTDTQYF
TRBV12-3/TRBV12-4	many	TRBJ2-7	CASSYPGTPYEQYF
TRBV2	few	TRBJ2-3	CASSRSAGTDTQYF
TRBV29-1	.	TRBJ2-1	CSVVGESSYNEQFF